The 29 T cell receptor beta chains below were found in one sample sequenced in a study of T-cell reconstitution after alpha-beta-depleted transplantation in children. Unique molecular identifiers were incorporated during preparation of the TCRbeta library. TCRdb fed the PCR reads into MiXCR, producing one record per CDR3 protein. The sample includes some 400,000 distinct CDR3 sequences, roughly 20% seen only once; the top ten take around 3.9%. Sequences were derived from PBMCs from the stem cell graft donor, sampled from the stem cell graft. Receptor source: a human donor who donated a stem cell graft to a child with acute myeloid leukemia.

This clonotype has at least ten counts. The chain is built from TRBV12-3 or TRBV12-4 and TRBJ2-7, with D perhaps TRBD1 or TRBD2 (5 bases each). This CDR3 comprises 13 residues. With 5 bases removed from V and 3 bases from J, the gap between germline ends came to 11 bases. CDR3 amino acids: CASSPGRYYEQYF. CDR3 coding DNA: TGTGCCAGCAGTCCGGGACGGTACTACGAGCAGTACTTC.

V and J are TRBV4-3 and TRBJ2-1, with 13 positions matching TRBD2. The V and J ends lost 3 bases and 7 bases, in that order; junction bases with no gene match: 12. Germline lookup yields CDR1 LGHNA and CDR2 YSLEER. The CDR3 consists of 18 residues. The CDR3 protein is CASSQAQPGLAGRNEQFF. The CDR3 DNA reads as TGCGCCAGCAGCCAGGCCCAACCGGGACTAGCGGGAAGGAATGAGCAGTTCTTC.

This clonotype was seen many times. In DNA form, the CDR3 reads TGCAGCGTTGAACGGGGGTTGAACACTGAAGCTTTCTTT. Its protein product is CSVERGLNTEAFF. The chain employs TRBV29-1 and TRBJ1-1, with a tentative D call TRBD1 (5 bases). From germline, CDR1 is SQVTM and CDR2 ANQGSEA. This CDR3 comprises 13 residues. V lost 2 bases and J lost 0, with 7 bases in between.

This chain uses TRBV5-5 with TRBJ1-2, with no clear D. The V end lost 2 bases, the J end lost 2 bases, and 10 bases lay between the germline ends. The CDR3 consists of 14 residues. Germline CDR1 SGHKS, CDR2 YYEKEE (reference sequence). CDR3 sequence (DNA): TGTGCCAGCAGCTTTGTCGGGGTGAACTATGGCTACACCTTC. It yields the protein CASSFVGVNYGYTF.

This clonotype was observed a few times. This sequence joins TRBV5-1 and TRBJ2-7; 8 nucleotides match TRBD2. Germline V gene sequence: CDR1 SGHRS, CDR2 YFSETQ. The CDR3 consists of 13 residues. The J segment lost 6 bases and the V segment lost 9 bases, leaving 11 bases of the junction unmatched. Here the CDR3 reads CATNLAGIGEQYF. As DNA, the CDR3 is TGCGCCACCAATCTAGCGGGCATTGGCGAGCAGTACTTC. The full variable domain, in which reference TRBV5-1 and TRBJ2-7 provide the parts outside the CDR3, is KAGVTQTPRYLIKTRGQQVTLSCSPISGHRSVSWYQQTPGQGLQFLFEYFSETQRNKGNFPGRFSGRQFSNSRSEMNVSTLELGDSALYLCATNLAGIGEQYFGPGTRLTVT.

This clonotype was found a few times. The rearrangement uses TRBV24-1 and TRBJ2-2; possible D gene TRBD1, 6 bases. This CDR3 contains 14 residues. Germline loops: CDR1 KGHDR, CDR2 SFDVKD. Trimming shortened V by 4 bases and J by 3 bases, and 8 bases separated the two germline ends. The CDR3 sequence: CATSENRDTGELFF. As DNA, the CDR3 is TGTGCCACCAGTGAAAACAGGGACACCGGGGAGCTGTTTTTT.

The V gene is TRBV7-2, the J gene TRBJ1-1, with D perhaps matching TRBD1 (6 bases). Between the trimmed V and J ends, which lost 7 bases and 5 bases, there was a span of 14 bases. The CDR3 runs to 13 residues. CDR1 and CDR2 (germline): SGHTA, FQGNSA. In DNA, the CDR3 is TGTGCCAGCACCAACAGGGTCAGTACTGAAGCTTTCTTT. It codes for CASTNRVSTEAFF.

This clonotype was observed many times. The genes are TRBV28 and TRBJ2-2, with 15 positions matching TRBD2. This CDR3 spans 16 amino acids. Germline V lookup: CDR1 MDHEN, CDR2 SYDVKM. V gave up 6 bases and J gave up 5 bases; unmatched junction bases: 4. This CDR3 reads CASRKGLAGGTGELFF. The CDR3 DNA reads as TGTGCCAGCAGGAAGGGACTAGCGGGAGGTACCGGGGAGCTGTTTTTT. Looking up the rest from reference TRBV28 and TRBJ2-2 gives the full variable domain: DVKVTQSSRYLVKRTGEKVFLECVQDMDHENMFWYRQDPGLGLRLIYFSYDVKMKEKGDIPEGYSVSREKKERFSLILESASTNQTSMYLCASRKGLAGGTGELFFGEGSRLTVL.

This clonotype was counted between two and nine times. This chain uses TRBV5-6 with TRBJ2-5; 7 nucleotides line up with TRBD2. The trim removed 0 bases at V and 5 bases at J, leaving 10 bases unmatched. The CDR3 extends over 16 amino acids. The V gene's germline CDR1 is SGHDT and CDR2 YYEEEE. Here the CDR3 reads CASSLAGRGVVETQYF. Written as DNA, the CDR3 is TGTGCCAGCAGCTTGGCTGGACGGGGGGTTGTGGAGACCCAGTACTTC.

Only a few counts were recorded for this clonotype. The rearrangement joins TRBV24-1 to TRBJ2-3; 7 bases are a match to TRBD1. Per the germline V gene, CDR1 is KGHDR and CDR2 is SFDVKD. The CDR3 length is 15 residues. J lost 10 bases, V lost 3 bases, and 12 bases had no gene match. The CDR3 nucleotides are TGTGCCACCAGTGATCCAAACCGACAGGGAAGAGCGCAGTATTTT. It codes for CATSDPNRQGRAQYF.

The chain links TRBV7-8 to TRBJ2-2; unclear D gene. Germline loops: CDR1 SGHVS, CDR2 FQNEAQ. This CDR3 region has 16 residues. The V end was cut by 1 base, the J end by 7 bases, with 16 bases between. The CDR3: CASSLGTVRYGGELFF. The CDR3 DNA sequence: TGTGCCAGCAGCTTAGGCACAGTCCGGTATGGCGGGGAGCTGTTTTTT.

The chain links TRBV12-3 or TRBV12-4 to TRBJ2-3, with 9 bases aligning to TRBD1. The CDR3 length is 15 residues. Germline trimming cut 5 bases from V and 3 bases from J; bases unmatched to any gene: 6. CDR3 loop: CASSTGTGTTDTQYF. Here the CDR3 DNA reads TGTGCCAGCAGTACGGGGACAGGGACTACAGATACGCAGTATTTT.

The chain recombines TRBV6-1 with TRBJ2-7; TRBD1 agrees at 10 bases. The V gene end was trimmed by 6 bases and the J gene end by 3 bases; junction bases not matched to a gene: 11. The germline gives CDR1 MNHNS, CDR2 SASEGT. The CDR3 runs 16 residues. The CDR3: CASSPLPGQGIYEQYF. The CDR3, as DNA: TGTGCCAGCAGCCCGTTACCGGGACAGGGGATCTACGAGCAGTACTTC.

The chain employs TRBV27 and TRBJ2-1; D is uncertain. The CDR3 sequence is 12 residues long. V dropped 5 bases and J dropped 6 bases, with 8 bases sitting between them. Germline V lookup: CDR1 MNHEY, CDR2 SMNVEV (reference sequence). The CDR3 DNA reads TGTGCCAGCAGTAAGCTAGGCAATGAGCAGTTCTTC. This translates into CASSKLGNEQFF.

This clonotype was counted a few times. This chain links TRBV24-1 with TRBJ2-2; D unclear. V lost 8 bases, J lost 8 bases, and 17 bases lay in between. The CDR3 is 14 residues long. Per germline, CDR1 KGHDR and CDR2 SFDVKD. CDR3 DNA sequence: TGTGCCACCACACGACGGAGCCGATATGGGGAGCTGTTTTTT. It encodes CATTRRSRYGELFF.

The chain employs TRBV28 and TRBJ2-7; possibly TRBD1 for D (6 bases). Germline CDR1 and CDR2: MDHEN and SYDVKM. The CDR3 contains 14 residues. V lost 4 bases, J lost 6 bases, and 16 bases lay in between. CDR3 DNA sequence: TGTGCCAGCAGTTCCCCGACAGGACCTCGCGAGCAGTACTTC. Translated: CASSSPTGPREQYF.

This clonotype has more than one count but fewer than ten. The chain uses TRBV6-5 and TRBJ2-6; D is undetermined. The ends were cut back, 0 bases at V and 0 bases at J, with 12 bases in the middle. CDR3 length equals 18 residues. Germline V lookup: CDR1 MNHEY, CDR2 SVGAGI. The CDR3 nucleotides read TGTGCCAGCAGTTACTCGATTGGGTCCAGCTCTGGGGCCAACGTCCTGACTTTC. This translates into CASSYSIGSSSGANVLTF.

V usage is TRBV5-1 and J usage is TRBJ1-1, with TRBD1 matching 8 bases. Germline CDR1 reads SGHRS; CDR2 reads YFSETQ. The length of the CDR3 is 14 residues. Germline trimming cut 1 base from V and 7 bases from J; bases unmatched to any gene: 6. CDR3 sequence reads: CASSLTGGRGEAFF. Here the CDR3 DNA reads TGCGCCAGCAGCTTGACAGGGGGACGGGGTGAAGCTTTCTTT.

This clonotype has at least ten counts. The chain's CDR3 is CATSRDLGRYEQYF. As DNA, the CDR3 is TGTGCCACCAGCAGAGACCTAGGACGGTACGAGCAGTACTTC. This chain joins TRBV15 and TRBJ2-7; no clear D gene. The V end lost 0 bases, the J end lost 4 bases, and 10 bases lay between the germline ends. Germline CDR1 is LNHNV and CDR2 is YYDKDF (reference sequence). CDR3 length: 14 amino acids.

The gene calls are TRBV5-6 and TRBJ2-5; possibly TRBD2 for D (5 bases). Trimming shortened V by 4 bases and J by 5 bases, and 9 bases separated the two germline ends. The CDR3 has 12 residues. Germline CDR1 and CDR2: SGHDT and YYEEEE. The CDR3 DNA is TGTGCCAGCAGCCCGGGATTCGAGACCCAGTACTTC. This sequence encodes CASSPGFETQYF. The full variable domain, rest sourced from reference TRBV5-6 and TRBJ2-5, is DAGVTQSPTHLIKTRGQQVTLRCSPKSGHDTVSWYQQALGQGPQFIFQYYEEEERQRGNFPDRFSGHQFPNYSSELNVNALLLGDSALYLCASSPGFETQYFGPGTRLLVL.

The table lists this clonotype with many counts. The gene calls are TRBV2 and TRBJ2-7, with 8 bases matching TRBD2. Losses at the gene ends were 2 bases for V and 2 bases for J; bases not matched to a gene: 5. This CDR3 is built from 15 residues. CDR1 and CDR2 from the germline V gene are SNHLY and FYNNEI. CDR3 nucleotides: TGTGCCAGCAGTGAATTCACTAGCGGTACCTACGAGCAGTACTTC. This sequence encodes CASSEFTSGTYEQYF.

This clonotype was counted only a few times. It may be a read error: a sequence one base away is much more abundant. CDR3 protein: CASSVDDGELFF. The CDR3, as DNA: TGTGCCAGCAGCGTAGATGACGGGGAGCTGTTTTTT. V gene TRBV9 combines with J gene TRBJ2-2; D unresolved. Germline-derived CDR1 and CDR2 are SGDLS and YYNGEE. The CDR3 loop spans 12 amino acids. Trimming removed 0 bases at V and 7 bases at J, with 4 bases between.

This clonotype was seen at least ten times. This chain connects TRBV7-2 to TRBJ2-1; tentative D call: TRBD1 (6 bases). Germline CDR1 reads SGHTA; CDR2 reads FQGNSA. CDR3 length: 14 residues. V lost 4 bases, J lost 5 bases, and 12 bases lay in between. CDR3 region: CASSSPRGNNEQFF. CDR3 coding DNA: TGTGCCAGCAGCTCACCGAGGGGGAACAATGAGCAGTTCTTC.

A remark on this clonotype: A read error may produce the germline difference seen at one junction end. The CDR3 is CSAGDPQGGSGLVYEQFF. The CDR3 DNA follows: TGCAGTGCTGGAGATCCCCAAGGGGGGAGCGGGTTGGTTTATGAGCAGTTCTTC. The J gene is TRBJ2-1, the V gene TRBV20-1; D could derive from TRBD1 or TRBD2 (6 bases each). Germline CDR1 DFQATT, CDR2 SNEGSKA (reference sequence). CDR3 length equals 18 residues.

This clonotype is a singleton in its sample. The CDR3 protein is CASSLGQGLVYGYTF. The CDR3 region has the DNA TGTGCCAGCAGCCTGGGACAGGGATTAGTCTATGGCTACACCTTC. The chain employs TRBV7-8 and TRBJ1-2, with 9 bases identical to TRBD1. J lost 4 bases, V lost 5 bases, and 8 bases had no gene match. The CDR3 runs to 15 residues. In germline, CDR1 is SGHVS, CDR2 FQNEAQ.

This clonotype was seen once. V usage is TRBV3-1 and J usage is TRBJ2-1; the match to TRBD2 covers 10 bases. This CDR3 spans 16 amino acids. Germline CDR1 is LGHDT and CDR2 is YNNKEL (reference sequence). V shed 2 bases and J 4 bases; nucleotides not matched to a gene: 5. CDR3 DNA sequence: TGTGCCAGCAGCCAACCGACTAGCGGGCCGTACAATGAGCAGTTCTTC. Its protein is CASSQPTSGPYNEQFF.

CDR3 in amino acids: CASSPSGTGGRAFF. Written as DNA, the CDR3 is TGTGCCAGCAGCCCCTCCGGGACAGGGGGGAGAGCTTTCTTT. The V call is TRBV7-9, the J call TRBJ1-1, with 11 nucleotides matching TRBD1. Germline CDR1 reads SEHNR; CDR2 reads FQNEAQ (reference sequence). The CDR3 runs 14 residues. The ends lost 5 bases at V and 10 bases at J; junction bases unmatched: 9.

V gene TRBV25-1 combines with J gene TRBJ1-1, with D tentatively TRBD1 (5 bases). The length of the CDR3 is 14 residues. Germline CDR1 is MGHDK and CDR2 is SYGVNS. V was trimmed by 0 bases and J by 1 base, leaving 6 bases between them. The CDR3 coding sequence is TGTGCCAGCAGTGAATATCAGGGGAACACTGAAGCTTTCTTT. Its protein is CASSEYQGNTEAFF.

The chain is built from TRBV12-3 or TRBV12-4 and TRBJ1-2, with 9 bases fitting TRBD1. V lost 5 bases, J lost 7 bases, and 8 bases stayed unmatched. The CDR3 consists of 14 residues. The CDR3 bases are TGTGCCAGCAGTCAAGGGACAGGGATGAGTGGCTACACCTTC. Amino acid sequence: CASSQGTGMSGYTF.